The TCR beta chain under discussion was sequenced for a study of preoperative IRX-2 immunotherapy in early breast cancer. From germline, CDR1 is MDHEN and CDR2 SYDVKM. This CDR3 has 13 residues. Trimming shortened V by 3 bases and J by 9 bases, and 14 bases separated the two germline ends. Assay: immunoSEQ multiplex PCR; the TCRdb copy retains only in-frame clones and omits some. The sample lists about 33,000 clones, just under 90% seen once, with about 1.5% in the top ten. As to treatment: preoperative locoregional IRX-2 cytokine immunotherapy. V and J are TRBV28 and TRBJ1-1; D is unclear. The sample was tumor tissue, taken after IRX-2 immunotherapy. This clonotype was sampled from a human donor with breast cancer. CDR3 amino acids: CASSLSEPFKAFF. Here the CDR3 DNA reads TGTGCCAGCAGTTTGTCCGAACCCTTCAAAGCTTTCTTT.